This T cell receptor beta chain is drawn from a study of beta chain features in type 1 diabetes. At the level of the study: In age, gender and cell yields, patients were similar to healthy donors.

General observations from the study: Relative to healthy donors, patients appeared to have naive, central memory and Treg TCRB repertoires that were more similar. All four CD4+ subsets of Type 1 diabetes patients contained TCRB CDR3s that were moderately but significantly shorter.

What was sequenced were expressed TCRB transcripts, since all of the isolated RNA had been reverse transcribed. This table comes from immunoSEQ multiplex PCR, and its TCRdb copy is limited to in-frame clones, with some not included. The table lists about 150,000 clones, around 9.7% of them singletons, with around 0.7% in the top ten. Trimming took off 5 bases at V and 1 base at J, with 15 bases between the two ends. This CDR3 contains 15 residues. Germline CDR1 is SGDLS and CDR2 is YYNGEE. This clone was counted many times. What it binds is not known. Only one heparinised blood draw was taken per donor, and its volume averaged roughly 0.12 L. Purity (above 98%) was reached by all sorted populations.

The rearrangement joins TRBV9 to TRBJ2-5; tentative D call: TRBD1 (5 bases). This receptor was taken from a woman in her 30s with type 1 diabetes. The material sequenced was central memory CD4+ T cells from blood. CDR3 coding DNA: TGTGCCAGCAGACCACTTTACAGGCGCCAAGAGACCCAGTACTTC. Protein product: CASRPLYRRQETQYF.